This T cell receptor (beta chain) derives from a study of T cell changes during pregnancy in multiple sclerosis. Germline lookup yields CDR1 SGHTA and CDR2 FQGNSA. The CDR3 is made up of 15 amino acids. Losses at the gene ends were 1 base for V and 4 bases for J; bases not matched to a gene: 4. Generated by immunoSEQ multiplex PCR, the TCRdb table keeps only in-frame clones and is missing some. This table holds approximately 130,000 clones, about 95% found once. Material: peripheral blood, obtained after pregnancy. This sequence joins TRBV7-2 and TRBJ1-2; 9 bases agree with TRBD1. This TCR derives from a female donor with multiple sclerosis, enrolled in a pregnancy study. CDR3 nucleotides: TGTGCCAGCAGCTTAGACAGGGGGCGCTCCTATGGCTACACCTTC. This sequence encodes CASSLDRGRSYGYTF.